A single T cell receptor beta chain is shown here with its context. This clone came up once. Its antigen remains unidentified. Base qualities are missing; no much larger clone stands one base away. All of the isolated RNA was reverse transcribed with the High Capacity cDNA Reverse Transcription Kit, so expressed TCRB transcripts were sequenced. Deep immunoSEQ sequencing was applied to naive, central memory and regulatory T cell samples, giving an average of about 3.6 million total reads per sample. Sorted cells were lysed in RLT buffer, and RNA was extracted using DNase-treated RNeasy Micro or Mini kits according to cell number. To prevent cross-contamination, every cell subset was processed on its own, while patient and healthy donor samples were processed together. TCRB sequences were amplified from cDNA with the immunoSEQ multiplex PCR, producing 87-bp fragments spanning the CDR3 region. Sequencing of the amplicons was performed on the Illumina HiSeq platform. Concerning the study's data processing: Synthetic template baselines were used to correct PCR bias computationally, reads within Hamming distance 2 were collapsed, and singletons that could not be merged were discarded. Reads were aligned against IMGT to assign V, D and J genes, CDR3 length and insertions or deletions at six rearrangement sites. Within each subset, clonotype counts were normalized to sorted cell number, and only after that were true diversity and Gini coefficients computed with the tcR R package. The overlap coefficient, calculated on TCRB nucleotide sequences, was used to quantify repertoire sharing. The source is immuneACCESS, and TCRdb retained only in-frame sequences with V and J called. Part of the clones is not carried over; for the studies checked, unresolved V genes explain less than half of this, and the remainder is unexplained. Clone size and V and J calls were adopted from that table, with D and trimming inferred from the DNA. The sample includes 38,000 or so clones, with around 60% observed a single time. Of the sample, 2% falls within the top ten clones.

Each donor gave one peripheral blood draw, averaging about 100 mL, which was collected into heparinised tubes. A BD FACSAria II and a panel including CD45RO, CCR7, CD25, CD127, CD95 and CD27 were used to sort naive, central memory, regulatory and stem cell-like memory CD4+ T cells. A purity above 95% was achieved for all sorted populations. PBMCs were separated immediately by Lymphoprep density gradient centrifugation and were stained directly, without being cultured. To minimize batch effects, samples were stained and sorted in pairs, one healthy donor with one patient per experiment. The germline V gene gives CDR1 as KGHSH and CDR2 as LQKENI. Measured from the cysteine to the phenylalanine, the CDR3 is 16 residues long. The sequence is cut down to CDR3 DNA, 48 bases in frame from base 1. After removal of 2 bases from V and 2 bases from J, the junction retains 8 bases not matched to a gene. This entry belongs to a study of beta chain features in type 1 diabetes (dated by TCRdb to the late 2010s). Turning to the overall study: Mean age, gender distribution, total cell number and subset yield were not different between patients and healthy donors. A total of about 100 million sorted cells were examined across all samples, and RNA yield correlated strongly with the number of cells per subset. The study compared the TCRB repertoires of sorted circulating CD4+ T cell subsets in recently diagnosed type 1 diabetes patients with those in matched healthy donors. Regulatory and stem cell-like memory subsets were obtained from only 8 patients and roughly eight healthy donors, while naive and central memory subsets were obtained from all 30 or so donors.

Paper-wide results and their limitations: Shorter templates might have been favored by PCR, but patient and control samples were amplified and corrected together, so both groups would have been affected equally by any skew. Because cDNA was sequenced instead of genomic DNA, highly expressing activated cells could be over-represented, though the groups showed no difference in activation or CD3 levels. Patients with type 1 diabetes made fewer insertions and deleted more nucleotides at VDJ recombination sites, implying thymic rearrangement abnormalities. In all four CD4+ subsets, TCRB CDR3 length was moderately but significantly shorter in type 1 diabetes patients. Only small numbers of individuals were included in the HLA sub-analyses, which left unresolved whether HLA type had any influence on TCRB rearrangement. The naive, central memory and regulatory TCRB repertoires appeared to resemble one another more closely among patients than among healthy donors.

This TCR came from a woman aged 25 to 39 in good health. The chain was built from TRBV18 and TRBJ2-5; TRBD1 lines up with 7 middle nucleotides. Input material: Tregs from blood. The meaning of the sample's cell subset or site label: regulatory CD4+ T cells. The DNA sequence is as follows: TGTGCCAGCTCACCAGGGCAGACAGGGCGGCAAGAGACCCAGTACTTC. The encoded protein is CASSPGQTGRQETQYF.